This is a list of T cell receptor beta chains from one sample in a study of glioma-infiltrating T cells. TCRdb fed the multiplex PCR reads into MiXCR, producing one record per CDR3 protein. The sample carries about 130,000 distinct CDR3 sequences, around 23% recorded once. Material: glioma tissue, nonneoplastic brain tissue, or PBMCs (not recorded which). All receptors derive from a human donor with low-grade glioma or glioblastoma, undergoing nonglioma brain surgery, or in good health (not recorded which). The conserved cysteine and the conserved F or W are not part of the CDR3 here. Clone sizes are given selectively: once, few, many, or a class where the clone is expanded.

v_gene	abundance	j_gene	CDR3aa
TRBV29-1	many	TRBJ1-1	SVEEGLNTEAF
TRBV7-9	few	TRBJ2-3	ASLYWAGLGTDTQY
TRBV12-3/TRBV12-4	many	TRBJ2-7	ASSLGLPPGYEQY
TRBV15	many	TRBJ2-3	ATSRGGAGDETDTQY
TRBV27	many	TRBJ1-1	ASSLYTGANTEAF
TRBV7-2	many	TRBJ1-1	ASSKATENTEAF
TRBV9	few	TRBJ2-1	ASSVGLANSQF
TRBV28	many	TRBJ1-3	ASRPTGDGNTIY
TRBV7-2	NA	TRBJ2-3	ASSSTTSGRGEADTQY
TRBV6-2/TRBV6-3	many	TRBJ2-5	ASSYSNREEKQPQETQY
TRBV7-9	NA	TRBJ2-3	TSSPGTSEMLFADTQY
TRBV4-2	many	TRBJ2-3	ASSQDLLDTQY
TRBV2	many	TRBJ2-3	ASSDFSRLHTDTQY
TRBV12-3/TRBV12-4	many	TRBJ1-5	ASSLASSNQPQH
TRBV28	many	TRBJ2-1	ASSLSDREQF
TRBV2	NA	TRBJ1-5	ASTRGGNQPQH
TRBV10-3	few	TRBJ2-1	AISESIGSSYNEQF
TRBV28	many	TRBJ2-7	ASSLSQMRYEQY
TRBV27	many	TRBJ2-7	ASSSGRIVGYEQY
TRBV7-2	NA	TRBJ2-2	ASTGTRDTGELF
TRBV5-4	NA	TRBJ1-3	ASSLGQPAGGNTIY
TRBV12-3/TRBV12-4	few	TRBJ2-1	ASSGQAHNEQF
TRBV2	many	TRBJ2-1	ASSEVAPEEF
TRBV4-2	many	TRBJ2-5	ASSQDRYQETQY
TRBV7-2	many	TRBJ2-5	ASSLPTSGRGKTQY
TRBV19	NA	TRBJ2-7	ASSIGYGTRIDYEQY
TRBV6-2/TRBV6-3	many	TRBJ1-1	ASSRQGVNTEAF
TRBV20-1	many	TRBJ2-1	SARVAGRYNEQF
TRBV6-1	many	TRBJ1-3	ASSRGARGNTIY
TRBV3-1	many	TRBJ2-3	ASSQVLAADTQY
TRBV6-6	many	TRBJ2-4	ASSYRGLAGARNIQY
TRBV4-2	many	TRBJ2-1	ASSQTSFLDNEQF
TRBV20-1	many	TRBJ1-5	SAHWGASNQPQH
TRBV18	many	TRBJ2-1	ASSPFGREDNEQF
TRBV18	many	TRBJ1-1	ASSRNTGTANTEAF
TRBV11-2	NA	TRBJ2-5	ASSPGDRGPQETQY
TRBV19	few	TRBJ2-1	ASSPGWDSGNEQF
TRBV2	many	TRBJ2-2	ASIRTGFGELF
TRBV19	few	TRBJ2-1	ASSITGRVAYNEQF
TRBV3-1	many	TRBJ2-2	ASSQGLAGWNTGELF
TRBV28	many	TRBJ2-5	ASSFAARQETQY
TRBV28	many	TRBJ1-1	ASSPTGENTEAF
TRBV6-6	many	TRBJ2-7	ASSYSRVRGAAYEQY
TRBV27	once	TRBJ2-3	ASSSYYSGSTDTQY
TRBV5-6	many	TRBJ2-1	ASRIGGRGYNEQF
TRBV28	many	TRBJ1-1	ASSRKPAVAEAF
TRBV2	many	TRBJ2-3	ASSAAPRGTQY
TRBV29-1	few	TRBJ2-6	SVVQREEAGANVLT
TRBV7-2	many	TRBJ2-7	ASSLAWDYTNYEQY
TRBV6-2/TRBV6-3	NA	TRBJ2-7	ASSYWQLYEQY
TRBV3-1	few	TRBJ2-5	ASSQFNAETQY